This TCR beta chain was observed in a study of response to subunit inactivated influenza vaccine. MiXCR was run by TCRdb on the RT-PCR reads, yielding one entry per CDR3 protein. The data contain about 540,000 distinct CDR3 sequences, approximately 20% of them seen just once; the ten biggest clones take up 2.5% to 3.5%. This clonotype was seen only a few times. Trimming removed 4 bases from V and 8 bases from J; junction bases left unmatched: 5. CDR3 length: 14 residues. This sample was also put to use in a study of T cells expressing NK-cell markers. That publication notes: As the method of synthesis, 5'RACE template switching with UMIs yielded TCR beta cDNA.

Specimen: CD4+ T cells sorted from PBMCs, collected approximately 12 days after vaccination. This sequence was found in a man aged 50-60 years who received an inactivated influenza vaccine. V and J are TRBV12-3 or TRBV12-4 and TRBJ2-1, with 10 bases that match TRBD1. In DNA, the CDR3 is TGTGCCAGCAGTTCCCGGGACAGGGGTCATGAGCAGTTCTTC. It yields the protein CASSSRDRGHEQFF.